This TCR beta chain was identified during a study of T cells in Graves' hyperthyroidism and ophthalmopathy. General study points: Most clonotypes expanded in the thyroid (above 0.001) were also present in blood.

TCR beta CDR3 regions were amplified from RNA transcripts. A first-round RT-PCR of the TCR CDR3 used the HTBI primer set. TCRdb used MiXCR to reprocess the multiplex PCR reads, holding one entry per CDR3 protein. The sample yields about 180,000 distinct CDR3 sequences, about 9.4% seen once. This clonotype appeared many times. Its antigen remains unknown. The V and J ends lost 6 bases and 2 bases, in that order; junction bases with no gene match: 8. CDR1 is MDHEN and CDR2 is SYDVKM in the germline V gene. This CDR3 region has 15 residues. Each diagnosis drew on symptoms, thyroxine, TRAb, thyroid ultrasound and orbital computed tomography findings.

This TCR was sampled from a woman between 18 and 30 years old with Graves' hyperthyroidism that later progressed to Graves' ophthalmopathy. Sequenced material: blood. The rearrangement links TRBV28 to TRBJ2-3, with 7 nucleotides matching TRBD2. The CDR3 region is CASRPGGSTTDTQYF. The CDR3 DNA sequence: TGTGCCAGCAGGCCGGGAGGCTCCACCACAGATACGCAGTATTTT.